The clone carrying this T cell receptor (beta chain) was picked up a small number of times. Antigen specificity is unknown. TCRdb redid the calling of the 5' RACE reads with MiXCR, one entry per CDR3 protein. The table has about 280,000 distinct CDR3 sequences, less than 9% seen once; the top ten hold approximately 2%. The data derive from a study of identical twins. Regarding the study as a whole: Monozygotic twin pairs showed more out-of-frame TCR alpha sharing than models estimated.

The CDR3 contains 17 residues. V dropped 6 bases and J dropped 4; count of bases not matched to a gene: 19. Looked up from germline, CDR1 is DFQATT and CDR2 is SNEGSKA (reference sequence). This sample also appeared in a second study, on yellow fever vaccine responses in identical twins.

The chain uses TRBV20-1 and TRBJ2-5; 8 bases are shared with TRBD2. The material sequenced was memory (CD45RO+) T cells sorted from blood. The receptor was derived from a young woman in good health. This chain's CDR3 is CSAPSGGTATMAETQYF. The CDR3 bases are TGCAGTGCCCCCTCGGGGGGGACGGCTACCATGGCAGAGACCCAGTACTTC.